This TCR beta chain was recorded in a study of T cell repertoires in cytomegalovirus infection. A single record per CDR3 protein comes from TCRdb applying MiXCR to the reads. The profile shows approximately 140,000 distinct CDR3 sequences, roughly 8.2% of them singletons. The CDR3 has 17 amino acids. The V and J ends lost 0 bases and 0 bases respectively, with 9 bases between them. This clonotype was recorded a few times. This rearrangement joins TRBV12-3 or TRBV12-4 to TRBJ2-6; no clear D gene. This sequence was found in a human donor in good health (CMV status not recorded). Some clones in this sample may be carry-over from other donors' samples. The sequenced material came from PBMCs. The CDR3 coding sequence is TGTGCCAGCAGTTTAGCGCAGTGGGGCTCTGGGGCCAACGTCCTGACTTTC. Protein sequence: CASSLAQWGSGANVLTF.